This TCR beta chain emerged from a study of blood T cells in healthy people across ages. Whole-study findings and limits: In older individuals, TCR beta diversity per million T cells was lower, falling roughly linearly with age.

Using a J-beta primer mix together with a sample-barcoded 5' primer, a second PCR was run for roughly 6 to 11 cycles. Each CDR3 protein is one row after TCRdb ran MiXCR on the 5' RACE reads. The table has some 550,000 distinct CDR3 sequences, 40% to 50% seen once. Of note for this clonotype: Its target is not known.

The CDR3 consists of 13 residues. The V and J ends lost 4 bases and 5 bases, in that order; junction bases with no gene match: 7. Germline loops: CDR1 SQVTM, CDR2 ANQGSEA. The sample consisted of blood. The sequence came from an elderly man in good health. The J gene is TRBJ2-5, the V gene TRBV29-1; 7 nucleotides align to TRBD1. CDR3 DNA: TGCAGCGTTGGAGGGGGCGGTCGTGAGACCCAGTACTTC. The encoded protein is CSVGGGGRETQYF.